The rows below give T cell receptor beta chains drawn from one sample of a study of HIV-infected patients and healthy controls. TCRdb fed the 5' RACE reads into MiXCR, producing one record per CDR3 protein. The sample consists of roughly 15,000 distinct CDR3 sequences, 9.5% to 15% of them appearing once. The sequencing used blood, collected during antiretroviral therapy. Every receptor here comes from an adult with HIV infection. The donor label of this sample is uncertain. CDR3s include the opening cysteine and the closing phenylalanine or tryptophan. A D gene is named only where the DNA matches it firmly. Where a row states a size, it is once, few, many or the class of an expanded clone; other rows omit it.

clone size	V gene	J gene	D gene	CDR3 protein	CDR3 DNA
NA	TRBV7-9	TRBJ2-3	NA	CASSFADTQYF	TGTGCCAGCAGCTTTGCAGATACGCAGTATTTT
many	TRBV3-1	TRBJ1-6	NA	CASSQETESVGSPLHF	TGTGCCAGCAGCCAAGAGACGGAGTCCGTAGGTTCACCCCTCCACTTT
many	TRBV25-1	TRBJ2-3	TRBD2	CASSEPSGSAADTQYF	TGTGCCAGCAGTGAACCAAGCGGGAGTGCCGCAGATACGCAGTATTTT
many	TRBV5-6	TRBJ2-3	TRBD2	CASSSEVAGADTQYF	TGTGCCAGCAGCTCCGAGGTAGCGGGGGCAGATACGCAGTATTTT
few	TRBV14	TRBJ1-4	NA	CASSQAPRGAGNEKLFF	TGTGCCAGCAGCCAAGCCCCCCGGGGGGCGGGTAATGAAAAACTGTTTTTT
many	TRBV11-2	TRBJ2-3	TRBD2	CASSLALMTSGGAYTQYF	TGTGCCAGCAGCTTAGCGCTGATGACTAGCGGGGGGGCATATACGCAGTATTTT
many	TRBV7-9	TRBJ2-5	TRBD1	CASSPTGTVQETQYF	TGTGCCAGCAGCCCCACCGGGACAGTACAAGAGACCCAGTACTTC
many	TRBV12-3/TRBV12-4	TRBJ2-1	TRBD2	CASSSYPSGNEQFF	TGTGCCAGCAGTTCATACCCTAGCGGAAATGAGCAGTTCTTC
many	TRBV6-1	TRBJ2-3	NA	CASRPDSWSTDTQYF	TGTGCCAGCAGACCAGACAGCTGGAGCACAGATACGCAGTATTTT
many	TRBV20-1	TRBJ2-3	NA	CSASSGNTDTQYF	TGCAGTGCTAGTTCCGGGAACACAGATACGCAGTATTTT
NA	TRBV6-6	TRBJ1-6	NA	CASSWGGDSYNSPLHF	TGTGCCAGCAGTTGGGGGGGAGACTCCTATAATTCACCCCTCCACTTT
few	TRBV29-1	TRBJ2-1	NA	CSVGLGQHNEQFF	TGCAGCGTTGGTCTTGGGCAGCACAATGAGCAGTTCTTC
many	TRBV29-1	TRBJ2-3	NA	CRTGRTDTQYF	TGCAGGACCGGGCGCACAGATACGCAGTATTTT
NA	TRBV10-3	TRBJ1-1	NA	CAIRAQGQDTEAFF	TGTGCCATCAGGGCTCAGGGGCAGGACACTGAAGCTTTCTTT
many	TRBV20-1	TRBJ2-1	NA	CSANPGTASNEQFF	TGCAGTGCCAACCCCGGGACTGCAAGCAATGAGCAGTTCTTC
NA	TRBV2	TRBJ2-1	NA	CASSGDYFYEQFF	TGTGCCAGCAGTGGCGACTATTTCTATGAGCAGTTCTTC
many	TRBV5-1	TRBJ2-6	NA	CASSFTGRSGANVLTF	TGCGCCAGCAGCTTCACAGGGCGCTCTGGGGCCAACGTCCTGACTTTC
medium-sized	TRBV7-2	TRBJ2-1	TRBD2	CASSLVRLAVYNEQFF	TGTGCCAGCAGCTTAGTAAGACTAGCGGTCTACAATGAGCAGTTCTTC
many	TRBV29-1	TRBJ2-1	NA	CSVEAGDRTYNEQFF	TGCAGCGTTGAAGCGGGAGACCGAACCTACAATGAGCAGTTCTTC
many	TRBV28	TRBJ1-5	NA	CASWLGGNQPQHF	TGTGCCAGTTGGTTGGGCGGCAATCAGCCCCAGCATTTT
NA	TRBV20-1	TRBJ2-3	TRBD2	CSARGLAGGGTDTQYF	TGCAGTGCTAGAGGGCTAGCGGGGGGTGGAACAGATACGCAGTATTTT
many	TRBV7-8	TRBJ1-2	TRBD1	CASSSPQGADYGYTF	TGTGCCAGCAGCTCTCCACAGGGGGCAGACTATGGCTACACCTTC
NA	TRBV5-4	TRBJ2-5	NA	CASSFSPQETHYF	TGTGCCAGCAGCTTTTCCCCTCAAGAGACCCATTACTTC
many	TRBV18	TRBJ2-1	TRBD2	CASSPPASGGGNEQFF	TGTGCCAGCTCCCCCCCGGCTAGCGGGGGCGGGAATGAGCAGTTCTTC
many	TRBV5-6	TRBJ2-3	NA	CASSLWGALTDTQYF	TGTGCCAGCAGCTTGTGGGGAGCCCTCACAGATACGCAGTATTTT
many	TRBV4-2	TRBJ2-5	NA	CASSRDMSGETQYF	TGTGCCAGCAGCCGGGATATGTCCGGCGAGACCCAGTACTTC
many	TRBV5-1	TRBJ2-1	NA	CASSLEARSSYNEQFF	TGCGCCAGCAGCTTGGAAGCCAGGAGCTCCTACAATGAGCAGTTCTTC
NA	TRBV29-1	TRBJ1-1	NA	CSADRQMNTEAFF	TGCAGCGCCGATCGGCAGATGAACACTGAAGCTTTCTTT
few	TRBV30	TRBJ2-1	NA	CAWRVASLRTFF	TGTGCCTGGAGAGTCGCGTCCCTTCGTACGTTCTTC
few	TRBV29-1	TRBJ1-6	NA	CSVEDRPHLSGADNSPLHF	TGCAGCGTTGAAGATAGACCTCACTTGTCGGGAGCAGATAATTCACCCCTCCACTTT
medium-sized	TRBV29-1	TRBJ2-7	TRBD1	CSVQDRRYEQYF	TGCAGCGTTCAGGACAGGAGATACGAGCAGTACTTC
many	TRBV11-2	TRBJ1-3	NA	CASSPGSLPIPQDNTGNTIYF	TGTGCCAGCAGCCCCGGGAGTCTACCTATACCCCAAGACAACACTGGAAACACCATATATTTT
NA	TRBV2	TRBJ2-7	NA	CASRSDIPIEQYF	TGTGCCAGCAGATCCGACATCCCGATAGAGCAGTACTTC
many	TRBV2	TRBJ2-3	NA	CASSERRSRTDTQYF	TGTGCCAGCAGTGAACGTCGATCTCGCACAGATACGCAGTATTTT
many	TRBV10-2	TRBJ2-3	TRBD2	CASSRTSATDTQYF	TGCGCCAGCTCCCGGACTAGCGCGACAGATACGCAGTATTTT
NA	TRBV7-2	TRBJ2-1	NA	CASSLDPGPNNEQFF	TGTGCCAGCAGCTTAGACCCGGGCCCTAACAATGAGCAGTTCTTC
many	TRBV24-1	TRBJ2-1	NA	CATSDPGTNYNEQFF	TGTGCCACCAGTGATCCCGGGACAAATTACAATGAGCAGTTCTTC
many	TRBV12-3/TRBV12-4	TRBJ2-2	TRBD1	CASSRVDRGNTGELFF	TGTGCCAGCAGTAGAGTCGACAGGGGGAACACCGGGGAGCTGTTTTTT
many	TRBV29-1	TRBJ2-5	NA	CSVEVSRAETQYF	TGCAGCGTTGAAGTATCCAGAGCAGAGACCCAGTACTTC
once	TRBV11-2	TRBJ2-3	TRBD1	CASSRLNRGADTQYF	TGTGCCAGCAGCCGATTAAACAGGGGCGCAGATACGCAGTATTTT
few	TRBV28	TRBJ2-7	TRBD2	CASSTRAREGPYEQYF	TGTGCCAGCAGTACTAGGGCGAGGGAGGGCCCCTACGAGCAGTACTTC
many	TRBV12-3/TRBV12-4	TRBJ2-7	TRBD2	CASSLRALLAGVSYEQYF	TGTGCCAGCAGTTTAAGAGCCCTCTTGGCGGGAGTTTCCTACGAGCAGTACTTC
many	TRBV7-9	TRBJ1-1	TRBD1	CASSLASGTGGTEAFF	TGTGCCAGCAGCTTGGCTTCGGGGACAGGGGGGACTGAAGCTTTCTTT
few	TRBV6-6	TRBJ2-6	TRBD2	CASSAGGTGANVLTF	TGTGCCAGCTCCGCGGGGGGGACTGGGGCCAACGTCCTGACTTTC
many	TRBV29-1	TRBJ2-6	TRBD1	CSVAGDSLSGANVLTF	TGCAGCGTGGCCGGGGACAGCCTCTCTGGGGCCAACGTCCTGACTTTC
many	TRBV6-5	TRBJ2-7	TRBD1	CASSYTGGQSYEQYF	TGTGCCAGCAGTTACACAGGGGGCCAATCCTACGAGCAGTACTTC
few	TRBV24-1	TRBJ2-3	NA	CATSDPASDPGPDTQYF	TGTGCCACCAGTGACCCCGCGTCAGATCCGGGCCCAGATACGCAGTATTTT
many	TRBV6-2/TRBV6-3	TRBJ2-7	NA	CASSPWTTNGEQYF	TGTGCCAGCAGCCCTTGGACTACCAACGGCGAGCAGTACTTC
NA	TRBV5-1	TRBJ2-2	NA	CASTQGINAGELFF	TGCGCCAGCACCCAAGGGATTAACGCCGGGGAGCTGTTTTTT
many	TRBV27	TRBJ2-2	NA	CASSYRVPNTGELFF	TGTGCCAGCAGTTACAGGGTCCCGAACACCGGGGAGCTGTTTTTT
NA	TRBV30	TRBJ2-2	NA	CAWSVLGPTGELFF	TGTGCCTGGAGTGTACTTGGACCCACCGGGGAGCTGTTTTTT
NA	TRBV2	TRBJ2-7	NA	CASKVSGIAYEQYF	TGTGCCAGCAAGGTCTCTGGCATCGCCTACGAGCAGTACTTC
many	TRBV12-3/TRBV12-4	TRBJ2-5	NA	CATNSQPQETQYF	TGTGCCACCAACAGCCAGCCCCAAGAGACCCAGTACTTC
few	TRBV20-1	TRBJ1-5	NA	CSARTYGSNQPQHF	TGCAGTGCTAGAACATATGGGAGCAATCAGCCCCAGCATTTT
NA	TRBV20-1	TRBJ2-7	NA	CSASGGLPYEQYF	TGCAGTGCTAGTGGCGGCCTACCCTACGAGCAGTACTTC
many	TRBV3-1	TRBJ2-3	TRBD2	CASSPDSGSADTQYF	TGTGCCAGCAGCCCCGACAGCGGGAGTGCAGATACGCAGTATTTT
medium-sized	TRBV20-1	TRBJ2-1	TRBD2	CSASDSGRHNEQFF	TGCAGTGCTAGTGATAGCGGGCGCCACAATGAGCAGTTCTTC
many	TRBV7-2	TRBJ1-3	TRBD1	CASSHRDRVFVAGNTIYF	TGTGCCAGCAGCCACCGGGACAGGGTTTTCGTTGCTGGAAACACCATATATTTT
many	TRBV12-3/TRBV12-4	TRBJ1-5	TRBD1	CASSQRQGGQPQHF	TGTGCCAGCAGTCAAAGACAGGGTGGACAGCCCCAGCATTTT